A selection of T cell receptor beta chains follows, all from one sample in a study of T cells in Graves' hyperthyroidism and ophthalmopathy. Each CDR3 protein gets one entry after TCRdb re-called the multiplex PCR reads with MiXCR. Of some 490,000 distinct CDR3 sequences listed, 22% are singletons. Specimen: blood. The receptors were gathered from a woman in her 70s with Graves' ophthalmopathy. CDR3s include the opening cysteine and the closing phenylalanine or tryptophan. Fields, in order: V gene, CDR3 length, CDR3 protein.

TRBV30 | 13 | CAWSVGGDGELFF
TRBV5-1 | 14 | CASSLWGPGTEAFF
TRBV20-1 | 12 | CSASKQGLEAFF
TRBV7-2 | 14 | CASSLATGPGELFF
TRBV28 | 13 | CASSFGVGYGYTF
TRBV3-1 | 13 | CASSQATRETQYF
TRBV15 | 14 | CATSRAGNSDTQYF
TRBV6-5 | 15 | CASSWTPRGNTEAFF
TRBV20-1 | 15 | CSARGLAAYYNEQFF
TRBV7-9 | 14 | CASSFDGGNTEAFF
TRBV5-1 | 15 | CASSPRFYGANVLTF
TRBV3-1 | 13 | CASSQTGAYEQFF
TRBV12-3/TRBV12-4 | 16 | CASSPGHLSGANVLTF